A selection of T cell receptor beta chains follows, all from one sample in a study of blood T cell repertoires in COVID-19. Some clones are missing from TCRdb's copy, which holds only in-frame ones; the method was immunoSEQ multiplex PCR. The table lists approximately 210,000 clones, over 75% of them singletons, with about 5% in the top ten. Sequencing used peripheral blood. Every receptor here comes from a woman in her thirties or forties with acute or convalescent COVID-19. The CDR3 runs from the conserved cysteine through the conserved F or W. The order of the fields is J gene, clone size, V gene, D gene, CDR3 protein, CDR3 DNA. A D gene is named only where the DNA matches it firmly. The size entry is marked missing in some rows and otherwise reads once, few, many or a size class.

>TRBJ1-2|NA|TRBV19|NA
CASSPGGINYGYTF
TGTGCCAGTAGCCCGGGGGGTATTAACTATGGCTACACCTTC
>TRBJ1-6|NA|TRBV10-2|NA
CASSESGRGLSPLHF
TGCGCCAGCAGTGAGTCAGGCAGGGGTTTGTCACCCCTCCACTTT
>TRBJ1-1|NA|TRBV5-1|NA
CASTRTANTEAFF
TGCGCCAGCACTAGGACAGCGAACACTGAAGCTTTCTTT
>TRBJ1-5|NA|TRBV30|NA
CAWSGTAYSNQPQHF
TGTGCCTGGAGTGGGACAGCGTATAGCAATCAGCCCCAGCATTTT
>TRBJ1-2|NA|TRBV3-1/TRBV3-2|NA
CASSPHFELYNYGYTF
TGTGCCAGCAGCCCCCACTTCGAACTGTATAACTATGGCTACACCTTC
>TRBJ2-5|NA|TRBV7-8|TRBD2
CASSLVLSGLAGETQYF
TGTGCCAGCAGCTTAGTTTTAAGCGGACTAGCAGGGGAGACCCAGTACTTC
>TRBJ1-2|NA|TRBV19|TRBD1
CATGRGNYGYTF
TGTGCAACAGGCAGGGGGAACTATGGCTACACCTTC
>TRBJ1-1|NA|TRBV12-3/TRBV12-4|NA
CASVKQGHTEAFF
TGTGCCAGCGTAAAACAGGGCCACACTGAAGCTTTCTTT
>TRBJ1-6|NA|TRBV5-1|TRBD1
CASSWGTGDFGSPLHF
TGCGCCAGCAGCTGGGGGACAGGGGACTTCGGTTCACCCCTCCACTTT
>TRBJ2-2|NA|TRBV28|NA
CASSPQGLGGELFF
TGTGCCAGCAGTCCGCAGGGACTGGGCGGGGAGCTGTTTTTT
>TRBJ1-2|NA|TRBV12-3/TRBV12-4|TRBD1
CASSIRTGPSPYF
TGTGCCAGCAGTATCCGGACAGGGCCAAGTCCATACTTC
>TRBJ2-1|NA|TRBV7-2|TRBD1
CASSADRGWYNEQFF
TGTGCCAGCAGCGCCGACAGGGGTTGGTACAATGAGCAGTTCTTC
>TRBJ1-2|NA|TRBV14|TRBD1
CASSQGQGAGYGYTF
TGTGCCAGCAGCCAAGGACAGGGGGCAGGGTATGGCTACACCTTC
>TRBJ1-4|NA|TRBV7-2|TRBD1
CASSPHRGSVEKLFF
TGTGCCAGCAGCCCGCACAGGGGAAGCGTTGAAAAACTGTTTTTT
>TRBJ2-6|once|TRBV2|NA
CASTAGQGSSGANVLTF
TGTGCCAGCACCGCCGGGCAGGGTAGCTCTGGGGCCAACGTCCTGACTTTC
>TRBJ2-2|NA|TRBV7-3|NA
CASRYGSNTGELFF
TGTGCCAGCAGATACGGGTCGAACACCGGGGAGCTGTTTTTT
>TRBJ1-1|NA|TRBV5-1|TRBD1
CASSSDRDTEAFF
TGCGCCAGCAGCTCTGACAGGGACACTGAAGCTTTCTTT
>TRBJ1-1|NA|TRBV5-8|NA
CASSSRNRDGTEAFF
TGTGCCAGCAGCTCCCGGAACAGGGATGGCACTGAAGCTTTCTTT
>TRBJ2-3|NA|TRBV4-1|NA
CASRSQARVVGGKSADTQYF
TGCGCCAGCAGGTCCCAGGCGAGGGTAGTTGGGGGGAAATCAGCAGATACGCAGTATTTT
>TRBJ2-2|NA|TRBV6-4|TRBD1
CASSEGGAGELFF
TGTGCCAGCAGTGAAGGGGGCGCCGGGGAGCTGTTTTTT
>TRBJ2-3|NA|TRBV12-3/TRBV12-4|NA
CASSFLSPDTQYF
TGTGCCAGCAGTTTTTTATCCCCCGATACGCAGTATTTT
>TRBJ1-3|NA|TRBV30|NA
CAWSVGVSGNTIYF
TGTGCCTGGAGTGTAGGGGTCTCTGGAAACACCATATATTTT
>TRBJ2-3|NA|TRBV7-8|TRBD2
CASSPIGKRGLSHTQYF
TGTGCCAGCAGCCCAATCGGAAAGCGGGGGCTGTCGCATACGCAGTATTTT
>TRBJ1-2|NA|TRBV5-6|TRBD1
CASSRGQGAGYTF
TGTGCCAGCAGCAGGGGACAGGGGGCTGGCTACACCTTC
>TRBJ1-1|NA|TRBV5-1|NA
CASSRGDSLTEAFF
TGCGCCAGCAGCCGAGGGGACTCACTCACTGAAGCTTTCTTT
>TRBJ2-6|NA|TRBV12-2|NA
CASRRRPGPRGGLSGANVLTF
TGTGCAAGTCGCCGTAGACCGGGACCGAGGGGGGGGCTCTCTGGGGCCAACGTCCTGACTTTC
>TRBJ2-5|NA|TRBV5-1|TRBD2
CASRRYSGGAGEQETQYF
TGCGCCAGCAGACGTTATAGCGGGGGGGCCGGAGAGCAAGAGACCCAGTACTTC